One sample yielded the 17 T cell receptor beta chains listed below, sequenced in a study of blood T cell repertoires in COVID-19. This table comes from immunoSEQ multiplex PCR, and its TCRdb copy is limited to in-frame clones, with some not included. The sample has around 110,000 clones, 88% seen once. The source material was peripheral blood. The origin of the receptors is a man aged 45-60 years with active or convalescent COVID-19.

CDR3 sequence: CASSIGMDRGLEQYF. The CDR3 coding sequence is TGTGCCAGCTCAATAGGTATGGACAGGGGGCTCGAGCAGTACTTC. This chain connects TRBV2 to TRBJ2-7, with 11 bases fitting TRBD1. V shed 8 bases, J shed 6 bases, and the junction held 12 bases outside the gene matches. The CDR3 length is 15 residues. Germline V lookup: CDR1 SNHLY, CDR2 FYNNEI.

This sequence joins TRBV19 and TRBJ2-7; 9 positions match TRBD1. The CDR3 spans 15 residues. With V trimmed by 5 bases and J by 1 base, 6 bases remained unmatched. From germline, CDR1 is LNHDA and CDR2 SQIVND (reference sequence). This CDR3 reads CASSAPGQGSYEQYF. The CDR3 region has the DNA TGTGCCAGTAGTGCCCCGGGACAGGGTTCCTACGAGCAGTACTTC.

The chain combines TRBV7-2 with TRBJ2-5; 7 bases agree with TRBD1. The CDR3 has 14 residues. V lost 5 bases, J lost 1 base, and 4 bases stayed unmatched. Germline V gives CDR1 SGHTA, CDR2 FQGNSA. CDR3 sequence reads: CASSIGTVQETQYF. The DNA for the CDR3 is TGTGCCAGCAGCATCGGGACAGTCCAAGAGACCCAGTACTTC.

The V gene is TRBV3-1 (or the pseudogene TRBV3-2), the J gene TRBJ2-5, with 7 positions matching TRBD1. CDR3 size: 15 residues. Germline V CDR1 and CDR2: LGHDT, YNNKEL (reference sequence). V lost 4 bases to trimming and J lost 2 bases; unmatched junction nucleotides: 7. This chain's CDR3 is CASSRAGTEQETQYF. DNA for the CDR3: TGTGCCAGCAGCCGGGCCGGGACAGAGCAAGAGACCCAGTACTTC.

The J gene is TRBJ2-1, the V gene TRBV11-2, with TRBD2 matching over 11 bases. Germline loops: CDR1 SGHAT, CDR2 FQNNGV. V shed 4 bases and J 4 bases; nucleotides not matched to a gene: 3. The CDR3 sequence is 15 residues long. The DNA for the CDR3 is TGTGCCAGCAGCTCCGGGACTAGCGGTTACAATGAGCAGTTCTTC. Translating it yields CASSSGTSGYNEQFF.

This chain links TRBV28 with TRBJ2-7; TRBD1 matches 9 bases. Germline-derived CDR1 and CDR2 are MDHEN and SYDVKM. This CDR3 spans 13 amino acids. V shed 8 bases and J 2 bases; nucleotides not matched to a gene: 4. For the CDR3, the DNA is TGTGCCAGCTATAGACAGGGGGCCTACGAGCAGTACTTC. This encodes CASYRQGAYEQYF.

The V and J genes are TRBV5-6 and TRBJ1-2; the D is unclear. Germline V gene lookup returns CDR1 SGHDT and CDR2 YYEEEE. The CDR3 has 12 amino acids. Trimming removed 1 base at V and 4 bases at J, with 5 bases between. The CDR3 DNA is TGTGCCAGCAGCTTGTATAGCTATGGCTACACCTTC. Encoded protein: CASSLYSYGYTF.

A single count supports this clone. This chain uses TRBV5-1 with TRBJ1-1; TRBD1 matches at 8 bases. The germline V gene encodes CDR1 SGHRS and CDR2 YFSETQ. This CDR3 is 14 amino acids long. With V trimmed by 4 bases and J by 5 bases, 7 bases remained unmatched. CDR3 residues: CASSKNRGLTEAFF. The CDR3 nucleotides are TGCGCCAGCAGCAAAAACAGGGGGTTGACTGAAGCTTTCTTT.

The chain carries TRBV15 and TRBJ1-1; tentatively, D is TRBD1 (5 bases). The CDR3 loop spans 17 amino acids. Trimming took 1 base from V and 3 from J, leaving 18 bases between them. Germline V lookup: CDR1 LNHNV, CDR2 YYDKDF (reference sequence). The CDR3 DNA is TGTGCCACCAGCAGAGGAAAGGGGCAGTTTGGTGACACTGAAGCTTTCTTT. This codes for CATSRGKGQFGDTEAFF. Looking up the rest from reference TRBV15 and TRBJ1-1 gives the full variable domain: DAMVIQNPRYQVTQFGKPVTLSCSQTLNHNVMYWYQQKSSQAPKLLFHYYDKDFNNEADTPDNFQSRRPNTSFCFLDIRSPGLGDTAMYLCATSRGKGQFGDTEAFFGQGTRLTVV.

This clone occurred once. The chain's CDR3 is CATSRRVNTEAFF. In DNA form, the CDR3 reads TGTGCCACCAGCCGGCGGGTGAACACTGAAGCTTTCTTT. The rearrangement links TRBV15 to TRBJ1-1; D ambiguous. The CDR3 covers 13 residues. Trimming removed 5 bases at V and 0 bases at J, with 7 bases between. Germline assignment: CDR1 LNHNV and CDR2 YYDKDF (reference sequence).

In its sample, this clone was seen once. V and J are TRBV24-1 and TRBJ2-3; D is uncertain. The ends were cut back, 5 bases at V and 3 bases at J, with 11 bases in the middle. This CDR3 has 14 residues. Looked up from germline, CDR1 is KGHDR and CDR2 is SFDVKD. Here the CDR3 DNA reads TGTGCCACCAGTGGATTCGGTGGTACAGATACGCAGTATTTT. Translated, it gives CATSGFGGTDTQYF.

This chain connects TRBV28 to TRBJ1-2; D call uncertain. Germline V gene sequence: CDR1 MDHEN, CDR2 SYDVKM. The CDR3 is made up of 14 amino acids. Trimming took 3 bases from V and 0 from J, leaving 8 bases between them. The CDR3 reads CASSLPLSNYGYTF. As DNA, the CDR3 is TGTGCCAGCAGTTTGCCACTTTCTAACTATGGCTACACCTTC.

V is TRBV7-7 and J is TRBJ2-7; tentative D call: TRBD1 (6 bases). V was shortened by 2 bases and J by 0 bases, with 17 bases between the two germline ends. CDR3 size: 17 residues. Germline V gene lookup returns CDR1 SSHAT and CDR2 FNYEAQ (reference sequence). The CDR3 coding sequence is TGTGCCAGCAGCTTAAGTCCCCCAGGGGTCGGCTCCTACGAGCAGTACTTC. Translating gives CASSLSPPGVGSYEQYF.

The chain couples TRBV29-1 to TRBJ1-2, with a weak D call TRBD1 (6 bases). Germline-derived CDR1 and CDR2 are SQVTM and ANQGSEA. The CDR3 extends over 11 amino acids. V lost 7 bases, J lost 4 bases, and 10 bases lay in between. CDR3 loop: CSARTVYGYTF. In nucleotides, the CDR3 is TGCAGCGCCAGGACAGTCTATGGCTACACCTTC.

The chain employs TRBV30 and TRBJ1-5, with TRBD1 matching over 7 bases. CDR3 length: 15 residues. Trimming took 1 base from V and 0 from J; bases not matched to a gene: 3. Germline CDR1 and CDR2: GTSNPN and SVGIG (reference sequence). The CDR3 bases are TGTGCCTGGAGTGGACAGGGATATAGCAATCAGCCCCAGCATTTT. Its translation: CAWSGQGYSNQPQHF.

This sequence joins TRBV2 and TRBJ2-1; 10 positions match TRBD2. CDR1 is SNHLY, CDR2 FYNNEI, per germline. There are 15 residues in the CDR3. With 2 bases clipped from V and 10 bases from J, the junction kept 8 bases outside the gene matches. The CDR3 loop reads CASSENSGRFREQFF. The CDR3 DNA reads TGTGCCAGCAGTGAAAATAGCGGGAGGTTTAGGGAGCAGTTCTTC.

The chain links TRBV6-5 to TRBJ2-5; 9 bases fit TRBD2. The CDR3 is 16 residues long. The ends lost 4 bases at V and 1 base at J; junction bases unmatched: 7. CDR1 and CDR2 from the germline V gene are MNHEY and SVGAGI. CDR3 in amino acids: CASSLSLAGFQETQYF. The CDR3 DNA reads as TGTGCCAGCAGTTTAAGCCTAGCGGGGTTCCAAGAGACCCAGTACTTC.